The 13 T cell receptor beta chains given below trace back to one sample, sequenced in a study of blood T cell repertoires in COVID-19. Assay used: immunoSEQ multiplex PCR; TCRdb lists only in-frame clones, some missing. The table lists 140,000 to 150,000 clones, roughly 80% of them singletons. Sequencing was performed on peripheral blood. All receptors derive from a man in his sixties or seventies who had recovered from COVID-19.

This chain uses TRBV6-5 with TRBJ1-3, with no clear D. With 0 bases removed from V and 11 bases from J, the gap between germline ends came to 11 bases. Germline CDR1 reads MNHEY; CDR2 reads SVGAGI. This CDR3 has 13 residues. CDR3 in DNA: TGTGCCAGCAGTTACTCTACAGTGGCCGCCATATATTTT. It encodes CASSYSTVAAIYF.

This clone was counted a few times. The CDR3 nucleotides are TGTGCCAGCAGCCGGGACTACATGGGGTCCACAGATACGCAGTATTTT. Protein product: CASSRDYMGSTDTQYF. The gene calls are TRBV27 and TRBJ2-3; 7 positions match TRBD2. Germline CDR1 is MNHEY and CDR2 is SMNVEV (reference sequence). The junction had 11 bases not matched to a gene; V was cut back by 6 bases and J by 2 bases. This CDR3 is built from 16 residues.

The V gene is TRBV29-1, the J gene TRBJ1-1; D ambiguous. Germline-derived CDR1 and CDR2 are SQVTM and ANQGSEA. Deletions cut 2 bases from V and 0 bases from J, with 10 bases between. The length of the CDR3 is 14 residues. CDR3 region: CSVEPRAMNTEAFF. The CDR3 DNA reads as TGCAGCGTTGAACCCAGAGCGATGAACACTGAAGCTTTCTTT.

The chain is built from TRBV9 and TRBJ1-5; D call uncertain. Germline V gene lookup returns CDR1 SGDLS and CDR2 YYNGEE. CDR3 length: 13 amino acids. V lost 0 bases, J lost 4 bases, and 5 bases lay in between. CDR3 sequence: CASSVGTNQPQHF. The CDR3 DNA reads as TGTGCCAGCAGCGTAGGCACAAATCAGCCCCAGCATTTT. Drawing the rest from reference TRBV9 and TRBJ1-5, the complete variable domain is DSGVTQTPKHLITATGQRVTLRCSPRSGDLSVYWYQQSLDQGLQFLIQYYNGEERAKGNILERFSAQQFPDLHSELNLSSLELGDSALYFCASSVGTNQPQHFGDGTRLSIL.

V is TRBV21-1 and J is TRBJ2-2; the table calls TRBD2, which could not be checked here. TRBV21-1 is classified as a pseudogene. The CDR3 is 18 amino acids. The CDR3 bases are TGTGCCAGCAGGCTAGAGAGGCTAGCGGGAGGCAAGGGCGGGGAGCTGTTTTTT. It yields the protein CASRLERLAGGKGGELFF.

The chain joins TRBV19 to TRBJ2-3; D is unclear. Trimming shortened V by 1 base and J by 0 bases, and 11 bases separated the two germline ends. The CDR3 has 16 residues. Germline V gene lookup returns CDR1 LNHDA and CDR2 SQIVND (reference sequence). The CDR3 reads CASSIGAQPSTDTQYF. The CDR3 coding sequence is TGTGCCAGTAGTATAGGGGCGCAACCTAGCACAGATACGCAGTATTTT. The complete variable domain, with remaining parts taken from reference TRBV19 and TRBJ2-3, reads DGGITQSPKYLFRKEGQNVTLSCEQNLNHDAMYWYRQDPGQGLRLIYYSQIVNDFQKGDIAEGYSVSREKKESFPLTVTSAQKNPTAFYLCASSIGAQPSTDTQYFGPGTRLTVL.

This sequence joins TRBV18 and TRBJ2-2, with D hard to call. Germline loops: CDR1 KGHSH, CDR2 LQKENI. The length of the CDR3 is 14 residues. The germline V and J ends were trimmed by 6 bases and 1 base, with 9 bases remaining between them. The CDR3 here is CASSLRKNTGELFF. CDR3 nucleotides: TGTGCCAGCTCCCTCAGGAAGAACACCGGGGAGCTGTTTTTT.

This chain uses TRBV15 with TRBJ1-3; D is possibly TRBD1 (5 bases). Trimming took 5 bases from V and 4 from J, leaving 12 bases between them. Germline lookup yields CDR1 LNHNV and CDR2 YYDKDF (reference sequence). This CDR3 region has 14 residues. Here the CDR3 reads CATSRRGGGNTIYF. The CDR3 DNA reads as TGTGCCACCAGCCGCCGGGGGGGAGGAAACACCATATATTTT.

The rearrangement joins TRBV28 to TRBJ2-7; 8 bases agree with TRBD2. Germline V gene lookup returns CDR1 MDHEN and CDR2 SYDVKM. This CDR3 comprises 15 residues. The V gene end was trimmed by 6 bases and the J gene end by 4 bases; junction bases not matched to a gene: 11. This CDR3 is CASRPSGLAAYEQYF. The CDR3 bases are TGTGCCAGCAGACCGAGCGGACTAGCTGCGTACGAGCAGTACTTC.

J is TRBJ2-7 and V is TRBV28; 7 bases map to TRBD1. This CDR3 is 15 amino acids long. Unmatched junction bases numbered 9, after V lost 7 bases and J lost 0 bases. Per the germline V gene, CDR1 is MDHEN and CDR2 is SYDVKM. The CDR3 here is CASTPGTENSYEQYF. DNA for the CDR3: TGTGCCAGCACCCCCGGGACAGAAAACTCCTACGAGCAGTACTTC.

V and J are TRBV5-8 and TRBJ2-5, with TRBD2 matching over 7 bases. V lost 2 bases to trimming and J lost 9 bases; unmatched junction nucleotides: 10. The CDR3 runs to 14 residues. Germline V CDR1 and CDR2: SGHTS, YDEGEE. The DNA of the CDR3 is TGTGCCAGCAGCTTTGGTGCGGGGGTGGTTTCCCAGTACTTC. Translating gives CASSFGAGVVSQYF.

The chain combines TRBV10-3 with TRBJ1-1; D might be TRBD1 (5 bases). V lost 5 bases, J lost 7 bases, and 11 bases lay in between. CDR3 size: 12 residues. The germline gives CDR1 ENHRY, CDR2 SYGVKD. CDR3 region: CAISQGIGEAFF. The CDR3 DNA follows: TGTGCCATCAGTCAGGGCATTGGTGAAGCTTTCTTT.

This clone was observed a handful of times. The chain employs TRBV4-1 and TRBJ1-1; TRBD1 might be the D (5 bases). CDR3 length equals 13 residues. V shed 2 bases and J shed 5 bases, with 9 bases lying between them. Germline CDR1 MGHRA, CDR2 YSYEKL. The CDR3 protein is CASSQLGETEAFF. The CDR3, as DNA: TGCGCCAGCAGCCAATTAGGGGAAACTGAAGCTTTCTTT.